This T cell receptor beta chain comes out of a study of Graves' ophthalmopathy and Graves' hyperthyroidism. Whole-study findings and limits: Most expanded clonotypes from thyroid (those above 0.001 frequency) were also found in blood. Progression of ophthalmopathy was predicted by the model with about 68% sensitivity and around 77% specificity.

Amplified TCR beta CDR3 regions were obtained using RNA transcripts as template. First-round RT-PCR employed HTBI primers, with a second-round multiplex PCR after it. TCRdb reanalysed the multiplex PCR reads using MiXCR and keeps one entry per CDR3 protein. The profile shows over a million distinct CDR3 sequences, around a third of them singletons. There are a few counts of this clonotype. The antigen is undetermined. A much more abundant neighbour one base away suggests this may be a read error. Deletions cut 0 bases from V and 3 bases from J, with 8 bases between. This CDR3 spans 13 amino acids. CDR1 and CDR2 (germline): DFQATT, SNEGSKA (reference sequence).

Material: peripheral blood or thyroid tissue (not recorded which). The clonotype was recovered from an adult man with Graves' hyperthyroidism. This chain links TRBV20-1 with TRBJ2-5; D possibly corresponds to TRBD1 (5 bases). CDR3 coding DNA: TGCAGTGCTAGAGATGACAGCGAAGAGACCCAGTACTTC. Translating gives CSARDDSEETQYF.